This T cell receptor beta chain was sequenced for a study of shared clonotypes between healthy human individuals. Produced via immunoSEQ multiplex PCR; TCRdb's table is partial and in-frame only. The table lists some 650,000 clones, 97% of them singletons. Sequencing was done on a sample of naive CD4+ T cells sorted from blood. The subset: CD45RA+ positively selected. This TCR derives from a woman aged 25 to 39 in good health.

The CDR3 DNA reads as TGTGCCAGCAGGCAGGACAGGGACTCTGGCAATCAGCCCCAGCATTTT. It specifies CASRQDRDSGNQPQHF. V usage is TRBV28 and J usage is TRBJ1-5; TRBD1 aligns across 8 bases. Germline assignment: CDR1 MDHEN and CDR2 SYDVKM. Trimming removed 6 bases from V and 2 bases from J; junction bases left unmatched: 9. This CDR3 contains 16 residues.